This T cell receptor (beta chain) was recorded in a study of cytomegalovirus exposure and HLA in healthy donors. PCR amplification relied on 60 Vbeta primers (plus 13 Jbeta primers). Only in-frame clones appear in the TCRdb table, and some are missing; sequencing was by immunoSEQ multiplex PCR. The sample records 93,000 or so clones, around 77% being singletons. The CDR3 loop spans 12 amino acids. Between the trimmed V and J ends, which lost 5 bases and 2 bases, there was a span of 5 bases. The germline V gene encodes CDR1 MNHNS and CDR2 SASEGT. The receptor comes from a man between 50 and 59 years old in good health and CMV-seropositive. The sequenced material came from PBMCs. V gene TRBV6-1 combines with J gene TRBJ2-3; D is undetermined. CDR3 nucleotide sequence: TGTGCCAGCAGTCTAGACACAGATACGCAGTATTTT. Residues: CASSLDTDTQYF.